A selection of T cell receptor beta chains follows, all from one sample in a study of T cells after yellow fever vaccination. Via MiXCR, TCRdb re-called the 5' RACE reads, giving one row per CDR3 protein. The data contain hundreds of thousands of distinct CDR3 sequences, around 6.4% of them singletons. Sequenced here: PBMCs, sampled 5 days after the yellow fever booster vaccination. These receptors originate from a man aged 25 to 40 who received the YFV17D yellow fever vaccine. Each CDR3 is given with its conserved first and last residue. Fields, in order: J gene, V gene, D gene, clone size, CDR3 DNA, CDR3 protein. D genes are given only for firm matches. A row's size may be missing; if present it is once, few, many or a size class.

TRBJ1-1 | TRBV29-1 | TRBD1 | - | TGCAGCGTACAGGGGGTTGAAGCTTTCTTT | CSVQGVEAFF
TRBJ1-2 | TRBV25-1 | - | few | TGTGCCAGCAGTGATCCGGGGAGGGCGAACTATGGCTACACCTTC | CASSDPGRANYGYTF
TRBJ2-2 | TRBV15 | - | many | TGTGCCACCAGCAGAAGAACCGGGACGGCAAAGTTAGGGGAGCTGTTTTTT | CATSRRTGTAKLGELFF
TRBJ2-5 | TRBV29-1 | TRBD1 | many | TGCAGCGTTGTAGGGGGCACGGCCCAAGAGACCCAGTACTTC | CSVVGGTAQETQYF
TRBJ2-3 | TRBV7-8 | - | many | TGTGCCAGCAGCTTAGTAGGCCGGGAGTCAGATACGCAGTATTTT | CASSLVGRESDTQYF
TRBJ1-1 | TRBV3-1 | - | many | TGTGCCAGCAGCCGGGGGAATATGAACACTGAAGCTTTCTTT | CASSRGNMNTEAFF
TRBJ2-7 | TRBV23-1 | TRBD2 | - | TGCGCCAGCAGTCAAACGACTAGCGGGAGAGATTTACTCTCCTACGAGCAGTACTTC | CASSQTTSGRDLLSYEQYF
TRBJ2-1 | TRBV12-3/TRBV12-4 | - | many | TGTGCCAGCGGCCCCTTCGGGGTTGAAGGGGAGCAGTTCTTC | CASGPFGVEGEQFF
TRBJ2-4 | TRBV25-1 | TRBD1 | - | TGTGCCAGCAGTGACCTAGCCCAGGGGGCAAAAAACATTCAGTACTTC | CASSDLAQGAKNIQYF
TRBJ2-7 | TRBV5-1 | - | few | TGCGCCAGCAGCTTGGAGGGGTCCAGGAGAAGTGAGCAGTACTTC | CASSLEGSRRSEQYF
TRBJ1-5 | TRBV24-1 | - | few | TGTGCCACCAGTGATTCGGCCCTTTACTGGGGCAATCAGCCCCAGCATTTT | CATSDSALYWGNQPQHF
TRBJ2-7 | TRBV12-3/TRBV12-4 | - | few | TGTGCCAGCAGTTTGAGTGAGGGGGGCTACGAGCAGTACTTC | CASSLSEGGYEQYF
TRBJ1-1 | TRBV9 | - | many | TGTGCCAGCAGCGAAGTGGGACCGAACACTGAAGCTTTCTTT | CASSEVGPNTEAFF
TRBJ2-4 | TRBV5-1 | - | many | TGCGCCAGCAGCTTGGACGCGCTACGGGGGGCCAAAAACATTCAGTACTTC | CASSLDALRGAKNIQYF
TRBJ1-1 | TRBV30 | - | - | TGTGCCTGGATGTCAGATCGTCCTGAAGCTTTCTTT | CAWMSDRPEAFF
TRBJ2-7 | TRBV7-2 | - | - | TGTGCCAGCAGCCGCTCGACTAGTTCCGAGCAGTACTTC | CASSRSTSSEQYF
TRBJ2-7 | TRBV6-2/TRBV6-3 | - | - | TGTGCCAGCAGCAACGTCGTTGAGAATACCTACGAGCAGTACTTC | CASSNVVENTYEQYF
TRBJ2-1 | TRBV7-6 | TRBD1 | - | TGTGCCAGCAGCTTACTACCGACAGGGGTAAATGAGCAGTTCTTC | CASSLLPTGVNEQFF